The 30 T cell receptor beta chains below come from one sample, sequenced in a study of T-cell reconstitution after alpha-beta-depleted transplantation in children. This sample's TCRbeta library carried unique molecular identifier barcodes. One entry per CDR3 protein, called by TCRdb with MiXCR from the PCR reads. The sample lists 300,000 to 400,000 distinct CDR3 sequences, 23% seen once, with approximately 11% in the top ten. This material consisted of PBMCs, mostly from graft donor cells, taken 180 days after TCRalphabeta/CD19-depleted stem cell transplant. The receptors stem from a male patient younger than 18 who had a stem cell transplant for acute lymphoblastic leukemia, so the T cells may come from the graft donor.

This clonotype was seen only once. V and J are TRBV5-5 and TRBJ2-5, with 9 bases identical to TRBD2. The V segment lost 7 bases and the J segment 3 bases; nucleotides outside the gene matches: 7. The CDR3 has 14 amino acids. The germline gives CDR1 SGHKS, CDR2 YYEKEE (reference sequence). For the CDR3, the DNA is TGTGCCAGCGGGTTTCTAGCGGGAAAAGAGACCCAGTACTTC. Protein product: CASGFLAGKETQYF.

This clonotype was found a few times. V is TRBV20-1 and J is TRBJ2-2, with 9 nucleotides matching TRBD2. CDR1 DFQATT and CDR2 SNEGSKA come from the germline V gene (reference sequence). The CDR3 runs to 14 residues. V shed 7 bases, J shed 0 bases, and the junction held 3 bases outside the gene matches. Here the CDR3 DNA reads TGCAGTGGTCTAGCGGGGACGAACACCGGGGAGCTGTTTTTT. Amino acids: CSGLAGTNTGELFF.

This chain joins TRBV12-3 or TRBV12-4 and TRBJ2-7; D is perhaps TRBD2 (6 bases). With 5 bases removed from V and 5 bases from J, the gap between germline ends came to 13 bases. The CDR3 is made up of 13 amino acids. The CDR3 DNA follows: TGTGCCAGCAGTAGGGGCGGGGCCGACGAGCAGTACTTC. Its protein is CASSRGGADEQYF.

The J gene is TRBJ1-5, the V gene TRBV10-2; unclear D gene. This CDR3 has 15 amino acids. Germline CDR1 WSHSY, CDR2 SAAADI. The ends were cut back, 0 bases at V and 9 bases at J, with 15 bases in the middle. Written as DNA, the CDR3 is TGCGCCAGCAGTGAGTCAACCGTGGACTGGGGGCCCCAGCATTTT. Translation: CASSESTVDWGPQHF.

In this sample, this clonotype turned up a few times. This rearrangement joins TRBV5-1 to TRBJ2-3; 11 bases match TRBD2. Trimming took 1 base from V and 4 from J; bases not matched to a gene: 8. Germline values: CDR1 SGHRS, CDR2 YFSETQ. The CDR3 consists of 17 residues. CDR3 protein: CASSLTSGRVIADTQYF. Written as DNA, the CDR3 is TGCGCCAGCAGCTTGACTAGCGGGAGAGTAATCGCAGATACGCAGTATTTT. Complete variable domain (other parts from reference TRBV5-1 and TRBJ2-3): KAGVTQTPRYLIKTRGQQVTLSCSPISGHRSVSWYQQTPGQGLQFLFEYFSETQRNKGNFPGRFSGRQFSNSRSEMNVSTLELGDSALYLCASSLTSGRVIADTQYFGPGTRLTVL.

The rearrangement uses TRBV7-9 and TRBJ1-4; D gene ambiguous. Germline V gene lookup returns CDR1 SEHNR and CDR2 FQNEAQ (reference sequence). CDR3 length: 16 amino acids. Trimming left V 2 bases short and J 8 bases short, with 18 bases between. The CDR3 DNA follows: TGTGCCAGCAGCTTAATCAACGAGGGCCTGGGGGAAAAACTGTTTTTT. As protein: CASSLINEGLGEKLFF.

This rearrangement joins TRBV28 to TRBJ2-7, with D possibly TRBD1 on 7 matching bases. This CDR3 spans 16 amino acids. V was shortened by 5 bases and J by 0 bases, with 17 bases between the two germline ends. The germline gives CDR1 MDHEN, CDR2 SYDVKM. The CDR3 loop is CASSVSGGSSSYEQYF. Written as DNA, the CDR3 is TGTGCCAGCAGTGTTTCAGGGGGGTCCAGCTCCTACGAGCAGTACTTC.

This clonotype was found many times. This chain's CDR3 is CASRTPSGRSGELFF. The CDR3, as DNA: TGTGCCAGCAGGACTCCTAGCGGGAGAAGCGGGGAGCTGTTTTTT. J is TRBJ2-2 and V is TRBV12-3 or TRBV12-4; 10 bases line up with TRBD2. This CDR3 is built from 15 residues. With 6 bases clipped from V and 7 bases from J, the junction kept 8 bases outside the gene matches.

V gene TRBV7-8 combines with J gene TRBJ2-3; 7 bases are shared with TRBD1. CDR3 length: 15 residues. Germline values: CDR1 SGHVS, CDR2 FQNEAQ. V dropped 4 bases and J dropped 0; count of bases not matched to a gene: 4. DNA for the CDR3: TGTGCCAGCAGCTCGGACAGGCCCAGCACAGATACGCAGTATTTT. Translation gives CASSSDRPSTDTQYF.

The chain uses TRBV5-1 and TRBJ1-1; 7 bases are a match to TRBD1. The CDR3 sequence is 16 residues long. Germline values: CDR1 SGHRS, CDR2 YFSETQ. V lost 0 bases to trimming and J lost 2 bases; unmatched junction nucleotides: 7. As DNA, the CDR3 is TGCGCCAGCAGCTTGGTACCAGGGGGGCGTAACACTGAAGCTTTCTTT. Its translation: CASSLVPGGRNTEAFF.

This rearrangement joins TRBV4-1 to TRBJ1-2; tentatively, D is TRBD1 (6 bases). Germline V gene lookup returns CDR1 MGHRA and CDR2 YSYEKL. The CDR3 has 14 amino acids. Deletions cut 1 base from V and 6 bases from J, with 12 bases between. For the CDR3, the DNA is TGCGCCAGCAGCCAAGTAGGGAGGACAGATGGCTACACCTTC. The encoded protein is CASSQVGRTDGYTF.

The chain joins TRBV29-1 to TRBJ2-2; 7 bases align to TRBD2. V shed 7 bases and J 5 bases; nucleotides not matched to a gene: 7. The CDR3 spans 13 residues. Germline V gene sequence: CDR1 SQVTM, CDR2 ANQGSEA. The DNA for the CDR3 is TGCAGCGGAGCGGGATGGGGTACCGGGGAGCTGTTTTTT. It is translated as CSGAGWGTGELFF.

A few counts support this clonotype. V gene TRBV12-3 or TRBV12-4 combines with J gene TRBJ2-3, with D possibly TRBD2 on 5 matching bases. The CDR3 runs to 16 residues. V lost 3 bases, J lost 3 bases, and 16 bases lay in between. CDR3 sequence reads: CASSFSGGGGTDTQYF. Here the CDR3 DNA reads TGTGCCAGCAGTTTTTCAGGAGGAGGAGGAACAGATACGCAGTATTTT.

This chain uses TRBV27 with TRBJ2-1; D call uncertain. Germline loops: CDR1 MNHEY, CDR2 SMNVEV (reference sequence). With 7 bases removed from V and 6 bases from J, the gap between germline ends came to 13 bases. This CDR3 has 13 residues. The CDR3 bases are TGTGCCAGCACTTTTAGCCCGCTCAATGAGCAGTTCTTC. Amino acid sequence: CASTFSPLNEQFF.

This clonotype occurred a few times. The CDR3 protein is CASSQVRLAASETQYF. The CDR3 DNA reads TGCGCCAGCAGCCAAGTCCGACTAGCAGCGAGCGAGACCCAGTACTTC. The chain recombines TRBV4-1 with TRBJ2-5; 7 nucleotides align to TRBD2. The CDR3 spans 16 residues. The J segment lost 5 bases and the V segment lost 1 base, leaving 10 bases of the junction unmatched. The germline gives CDR1 MGHRA, CDR2 YSYEKL.

The rearrangement links TRBV5-1 to TRBJ2-1; 11 bases are a match to TRBD1. The CDR3 contains 19 residues. CDR1 and CDR2 from the germline V gene are SGHRS and YFSETQ. Trimming took 5 bases from V and 4 from J; bases not matched to a gene: 17. In nucleotides, the CDR3 is TGCGCCAGCAGTTTCCTGGGACAGGGGGACCCCAAGGGGTACAATGAGCAGTTCTTC. Amino acid sequence: CASSFLGQGDPKGYNEQFF.

This clonotype was counted once. The chain's CDR3 is CATSDLRDWFRELFF. The CDR3 DNA sequence: TGTGCCACCAGTGATTTGCGGGACTGGTTCCGGGAGCTGTTTTTT. This sequence joins TRBV24-1 and TRBJ2-2, with D possibly being TRBD2 (6 bases). The CDR3 has 15 residues. Germline V CDR1 and CDR2: KGHDR, SFDVKD. Deletions cut 0 bases from V and 9 bases from J, with 13 bases between.

The V call is TRBV5-1, the J call TRBJ1-5; D gene unclear. The length of the CDR3 is 13 residues. Trimming left V 5 bases short and J 1 base short, with 7 bases between. Germline CDR1 SGHRS, CDR2 YFSETQ. The CDR3 sequence is CASREYSNQPQHF. In nucleotides, the CDR3 is TGCGCCAGCAGGGAGTACAGCAATCAGCCCCAGCATTTT.

In its sample, this clonotype was seen a few times. This chain joins TRBV7-8 and TRBJ2-7; 8 bases map to TRBD1. This CDR3 spans 16 amino acids. Germline-derived CDR1 and CDR2 are SGHVS and FQNEAQ. J gave up 4 bases and V 2 bases, and 10 bases lay outside the gene matches. CDR3 nucleotides: TGTGCCAGCAGCTTAAATGGCAGGGGGCAGTTATACGAGCAGTACTTC. This translates into CASSLNGRGQLYEQYF.

The chain employs TRBV4-1 and TRBJ2-7, with 10 bases lining up with TRBD1. The trim removed 2 bases at V and 4 bases at J, leaving 8 bases unmatched. CDR1 and CDR2 (germline): MGHRA, YSYEKL. The CDR3 sequence is 16 residues long. The CDR3 nucleotides are TGCGCCAGCAGCCAACCGATCCGGGACAGGGGTTACGAGCAGTACTTC. Protein: CASSQPIRDRGYEQYF.

The gene calls are TRBV7-8 and TRBJ2-3; tentative D call: TRBD1 (5 bases). Trimming removed 1 base at V and 3 bases at J, with 11 bases between. Per germline, CDR1 SGHVS and CDR2 FQNEAQ. This CDR3 region has 15 residues. CDR3 bases: TGTGCCAGCAGCTTAGGACAGCGTGTGACAGATACGCAGTATTTT. As protein: CASSLGQRVTDTQYF. Looking up the rest from reference TRBV7-8 and TRBJ2-3 gives the full variable domain: GAGVSQSPRYKVAKRGQDVALRCDPISGHVSLFWYQQALGQGPEFLTYFQNEAQLDKSGLPSDRFFAERPEGSVSTLKIQRTQQEDSAVYLCASSLGQRVTDTQYFGPGTRLTVL.

The chain carries TRBV7-9 and TRBJ2-5; no definite D call. Trimming removed 1 base at V and 5 bases at J, with 14 bases between. CDR1 SEHNR and CDR2 FQNEAQ come from the germline V gene (reference sequence). The CDR3 length is 15 residues. CDR3 loop: CASSLVSVPWETQYF. The CDR3 nucleotides are TGTGCCAGCAGCTTAGTATCCGTCCCGTGGGAGACCCAGTACTTC.

This clonotype was detected only a few times. This chain joins TRBV7-3 and TRBJ2-3; 8 nucleotides agree with TRBD2. The CDR3 length is 16 residues. The V and J ends lost 5 bases and 3 bases, in that order; junction bases with no gene match: 10. Germline CDR1 is SGHTA and CDR2 is FQGTGA. CDR3 nucleotides: TGTGCCAGCAGCAAGGCTAGCGGCGGGAGGACAGATACGCAGTATTTT. It encodes CASSKASGGRTDTQYF.

In this sample, this clonotype turned up many times. The V and J genes are TRBV24-1 and TRBJ2-7; no firm D call. V was clipped by 3 bases and J by 4 bases, with 3 bases between them. The germline CDR1 and CDR2 sequences are KGHDR and SFDVKD. The CDR3 consists of 11 residues. The CDR3 sequence is CATSDRYEQYF. As DNA, the CDR3 is TGTGCCACCAGTGATCGTTACGAGCAGTACTTC.

This clonotype was seen only a few times. This chain connects TRBV12-3 or TRBV12-4 to TRBJ2-7; tentative D call: TRBD1 (6 bases). The CDR3 loop spans 12 amino acids. With 5 bases removed from V and 4 bases from J, the gap between germline ends came to 9 bases. Written as DNA, the CDR3 is TGTGCCAGCAGTGTACAGGGTTACGAGCAGTACTTC. Encoded protein: CASSVQGYEQYF.

This clonotype was seen a handful of times. The J gene is TRBJ1-1, the V gene TRBV5-1; D is unclear. The CDR3 has 14 residues. Trimming removed 2 bases from V and 6 bases from J, with 14 bases in between. The germline gives CDR1 SGHRS, CDR2 YFSETQ. The CDR3 DNA is TGCGCCAGCAGCTTCTCCCCATCATCGGCTGAAGCTTTCTTT. Translated: CASSFSPSSAEAFF.

This chain connects TRBV5-1 to TRBJ1-2, with D possibly TRBD1 on 5 matching bases. V lost 6 bases, J lost 8 bases, and 23 bases lay in between. Per the germline V gene, CDR1 is SGHRS and CDR2 is YFSETQ. The length of the CDR3 is 15 residues. DNA of the CDR3: TGCGCCAGCACAAACAACAGGTGGATAGAAGCGGGCTACACCTTC. As protein: CASTNNRWIEAGYTF.

The chain is built from TRBV10-3 and TRBJ1-5; D unresolved. Trimming left V 7 bases short and J 2 bases short, with 9 bases between. The CDR3 loop spans 13 amino acids. The germline CDR1 and CDR2 sequences are ENHRY and SYGVKD. The CDR3 nucleotides read TGTGCCATCAAGGCGATCGGCAATCAGCCCCAGCATTTT. Amino acids: CAIKAIGNQPQHF.

The rearrangement uses TRBV7-9 and TRBJ2-1, with 9 bases that match TRBD2. The CDR3 length is 16 residues. Per germline, CDR1 SEHNR and CDR2 FQNEAQ (reference sequence). J lost 7 bases, V lost 5 bases, and 12 bases had no gene match. CDR3 loop: CASSPAGAGGPNEQFF. Written as DNA, the CDR3 is TGTGCCAGCAGCCCCGCAGGGGCGGGAGGGCCGAATGAGCAGTTCTTC. Variable domain in full (rest from reference TRBV7-9 and TRBJ2-1): DTGVSQNPRHKITKRGQNVTFRCDPISEHNRLYWYRQTLGQGPEFLTYFQNEAQLEKSRLLSDRFSAERPKGSFSTLEIQRTEQGDSAMYLCASSPAGAGGPNEQFFGPGTRLTVL.

This chain joins TRBV27 and TRBJ2-2; the match to TRBD2 covers 7 bases. V shed 6 bases and J 6 bases; nucleotides not matched to a gene: 10. The CDR3 extends over 15 amino acids. The V gene's germline CDR1 is MNHEY and CDR2 SMNVEV (reference sequence). CDR3 nucleotides: TGTGCCAGCAGCCAGGCTAGCGGAAGTCCCGGGGAGCTGTTTTTT. It translates to CASSQASGSPGELFF.